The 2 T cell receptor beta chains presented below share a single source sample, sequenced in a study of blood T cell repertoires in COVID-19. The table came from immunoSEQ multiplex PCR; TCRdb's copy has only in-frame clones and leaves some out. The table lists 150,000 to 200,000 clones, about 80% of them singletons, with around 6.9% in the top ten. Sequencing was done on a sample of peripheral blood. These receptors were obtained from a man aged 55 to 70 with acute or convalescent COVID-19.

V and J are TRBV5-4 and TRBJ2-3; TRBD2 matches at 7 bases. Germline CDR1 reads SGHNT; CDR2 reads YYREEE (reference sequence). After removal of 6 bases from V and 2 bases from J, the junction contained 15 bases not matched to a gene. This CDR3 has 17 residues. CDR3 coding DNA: TGTGCCAGCACCACAGGCGGGGCCAGCGGGGCCACAGATACGCAGTATTTT. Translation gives CASTTGGASGATDTQYF.

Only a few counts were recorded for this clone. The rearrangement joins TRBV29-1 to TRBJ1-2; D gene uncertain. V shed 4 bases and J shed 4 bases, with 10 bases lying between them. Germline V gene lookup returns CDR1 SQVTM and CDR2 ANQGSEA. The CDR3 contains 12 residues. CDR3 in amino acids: CSVVDTVYGYTF. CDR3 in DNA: TGCAGCGTTGTCGACACCGTCTATGGCTACACCTTC.